This T cell receptor beta chain was identified in a study of cytomegalovirus exposure and HLA in healthy donors. Whole-study context: Of several hundred genotyped donors, 75% to 90% grouped in the Caucasian-associated ancestry cluster.

CDR3 length: 15 residues. The J segment lost 0 bases and the V segment lost 4 bases, leaving 4 bases of the junction unmatched. Looked up from germline, CDR1 is SGDLS and CDR2 is YYNGEE. Regarding this clone: What it recognizes is unknown.

The PCR used 60 Vbeta and 13 Jbeta primers. The repertoire was sequenced with immunoSEQ multiplex PCR; TCRdb's copy has only in-frame clones and lacks some. The repertoire holds about 190,000 clones, with 79% as singletons. Broader study findings: By HLA locus, TCR association rates varied in a later analysis, with DRB1 showing the most and HLA-C the fewest.

The origin of this receptor is a woman aged 50 to 60 in good health and CMV-seronegative. The rearrangement links TRBV9 to TRBJ2-3; the match to TRBD2 covers 8 bases. Sequenced input: PBMCs. CDR3 sequence (DNA): TGTGCCAGCAGCCGGGAGGGCGGGAGCACAGATACGCAGTATTTT. It is translated as CASSREGGSTDTQYF.